These 9 T cell receptor beta chains originate from one sample sequenced in a study of T-cell reconstitution after alpha-beta-depleted transplantation in children. Unique molecular identifiers featured in how the TCRbeta library was prepared. Each CDR3 protein gets one entry after TCRdb re-called the PCR reads with MiXCR. The sample has almost 400,000 distinct CDR3 sequences, approximately 20% seen once. This specimen consisted of PBMCs from the stem cell graft donor, obtained from the stem cell graft. These receptors were collected from a human donor who donated a stem cell graft to a child with acute myeloid leukemia.

This clonotype has a handful of counts. This rearrangement joins TRBV24-1 to TRBJ1-1, with unresolved D. This CDR3 is built from 16 residues. The germline V and J ends were trimmed by 3 bases and 3 bases, with 16 bases remaining between them. Germline CDR1 and CDR2: KGHDR and SFDVKD. The CDR3 here is CATSDPRRGRDTEAFF. CDR3 nucleotides: TGTGCCACCAGTGATCCTAGACGGGGAAGGGACACTGAAGCTTTCTTT.

This clonotype was seen just once. The chain carries TRBV10-3 and TRBJ2-3; maybe TRBD2 (6 bases). Germline loops: CDR1 ENHRY, CDR2 SYGVKD. Trimming cost V 6 bases and J 4 bases, with 14 bases left between them. The length of the CDR3 is 14 residues. This chain's CDR3 is CAISPLSSADTQYF. CDR3 nucleotide sequence: TGTGCCATCAGCCCCTTATCTAGCGCAGATACGCAGTATTTT.

Only a few counts were recorded for this clonotype. The J gene is TRBJ2-7, the V gene TRBV20-1, with 12 bases aligning to TRBD2. The CDR3 runs to 14 residues. Germline V gene data show CDR1 as DFQATT and CDR2 as SNEGSKA (reference sequence). J gave up 7 bases and V 1 base, and 5 bases lay outside the gene matches. The CDR3 DNA sequence: TGCAGTGCTAGAGGGACTAGCGGGATCTGGGAGCAGTACTTC. This sequence encodes CSARGTSGIWEQYF.

The V gene is TRBV7-9, the J gene TRBJ2-7; TRBD2 agrees at 13 bases. The CDR3 is 15 residues long. V was pared by 9 bases and J by 3 bases, with 8 bases of the junction left unmatched. Germline V gene data show CDR1 as SEHNR and CDR2 as FQNEAQ (reference sequence). The CDR3 DNA follows: TGTGCCAGTCAACCGGGACTAGCGGGACACTACGAGCAGTACTTC. This gives the protein CASQPGLAGHYEQYF. The variable domain in full, with the rest retrieved from reference TRBV7-9 and TRBJ2-7, is DTGVSQNPRHKITKRGQNVTFRCDPISEHNRLYWYRQTLGQGPEFLTYFQNEAQLEKSRLLSDRFSAERPKGSFSTLEIQRTEQGDSAMYLCASQPGLAGHYEQYFGPGTRLTVT.

The chain links TRBV4-3 to TRBJ2-4; possibly TRBD1 for D (6 bases). Germline V lookup: CDR1 LGHNA, CDR2 YSLEER. This CDR3 is 17 amino acids long. Trimming left V 0 bases short and J 0 bases short, with 12 bases between. The CDR3 region has the DNA TGCGCCAGCAGCCAAGAACGGGACACGATAGCCAAAAACATTCAGTACTTC. The encoded protein is CASSQERDTIAKNIQYF.

This sequence joins TRBV20-1 and TRBJ2-1; TRBD2 aligns across 7 bases. Losses at the gene ends were 3 bases for V and 3 bases for J; bases not matched to a gene: 5. Per the germline V gene, CDR1 is DFQATT and CDR2 is SNEGSKA (reference sequence). The CDR3 has 14 residues. The CDR3 region is CSASGGSVYNEQFF. The DNA of the CDR3 is TGCAGTGCTAGTGGCGGGAGCGTCTACAATGAGCAGTTCTTC.

The chain joins TRBV7-2 to TRBJ2-7, with 9 nucleotides matching TRBD1. The CDR3 contains 15 residues. Germline V lookup: CDR1 SGHTA, CDR2 FQGNSA. Germline trimming cut 5 bases from V and 4 bases from J; bases unmatched to any gene: 9. CDR3 nucleotides: TGTGCCAGCAGCATCCGGGACAGGGTAACGTACGAGCAGTACTTC. Amino acids: CASSIRDRVTYEQYF.

This clonotype was recorded a few times. This chain joins TRBV12-3 or TRBV12-4 and TRBJ2-2; D is unclear. CDR3 length equals 12 residues. V lost 2 bases, J lost 6 bases, and 4 bases lay in between. CDR3 protein: CASSLTPGELFF. CDR3 nucleotide sequence: TGTGCCAGCAGTTTAACCCCCGGGGAGCTGTTTTTT.

This clonotype was seen only a few times. The gene calls are TRBV5-1 and TRBJ2-7; no clear D gene. V lost 4 bases and J 2 bases, leaving 16 bases between the germline ends. The CDR3 has 15 amino acids. In germline, CDR1 is SGHRS, CDR2 YFSETQ. The CDR3 region has the DNA TGCGCCAGCAGCCCATCCGCCTCTGGGACCTACGAGCAGTACTTC. Protein: CASSPSASGTYEQYF.